This T cell receptor (beta chain) was found in a study of shared clonotypes between healthy human individuals. V lost 0 bases and J lost 3; bases outside the gene matches: 7. Per germline, CDR1 SGHRS and CDR2 YFSETQ. This CDR3 comprises 18 residues. The data were produced by immunoSEQ multiplex PCR, yet TCRdb's version contains in-frame clones alone and is incomplete. This sample has about 180,000 clones, with approximately 92% found just once. The TCR sequence derives from a woman aged 30 to 39 in good health. This chain uses TRBV5-1 with TRBJ2-7, with TRBD2 matching over 15 bases. Specimen: naive CD4+ T cells sorted from blood. The subset was: CD45RA+ positively selected. The CDR3 coding sequence is TGCGCCAGCAGCTTGGGTGGGACTAGCGGGAGGCACCTCTACGAGCAGTACTTC. Translated: CASSLGGTSGRHLYEQYF.